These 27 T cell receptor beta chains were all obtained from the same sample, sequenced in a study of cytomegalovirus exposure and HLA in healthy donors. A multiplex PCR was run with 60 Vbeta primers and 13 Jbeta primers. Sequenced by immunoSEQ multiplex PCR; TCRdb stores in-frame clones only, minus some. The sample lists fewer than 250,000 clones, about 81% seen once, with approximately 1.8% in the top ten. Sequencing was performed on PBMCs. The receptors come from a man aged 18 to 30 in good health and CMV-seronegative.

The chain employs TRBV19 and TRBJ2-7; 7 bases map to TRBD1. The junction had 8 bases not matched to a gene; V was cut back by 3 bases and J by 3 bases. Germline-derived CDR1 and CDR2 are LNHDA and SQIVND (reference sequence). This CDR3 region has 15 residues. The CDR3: CASSIFGQGDYEQYF. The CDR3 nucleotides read TGTGCCAGTAGTATTTTTGGGCAGGGGGACTACGAGCAGTACTTC.

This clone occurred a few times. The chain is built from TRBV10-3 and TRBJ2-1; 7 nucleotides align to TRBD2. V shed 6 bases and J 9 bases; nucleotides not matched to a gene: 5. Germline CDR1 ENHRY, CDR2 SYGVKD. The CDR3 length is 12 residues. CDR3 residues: CAIRGGDSEQFF. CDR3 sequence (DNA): TGTGCCATCAGGGGGGGGGATTCTGAGCAGTTCTTC.

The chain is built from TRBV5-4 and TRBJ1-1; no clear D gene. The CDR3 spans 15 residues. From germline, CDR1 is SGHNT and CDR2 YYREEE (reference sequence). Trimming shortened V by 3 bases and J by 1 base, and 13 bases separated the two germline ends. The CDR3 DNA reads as TGTGCCAGCAGCTGGACGGGAGGCGGGAACACTGAAGCTTTCTTT. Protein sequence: CASSWTGGGNTEAFF. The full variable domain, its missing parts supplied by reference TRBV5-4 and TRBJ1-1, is ETGVTQSPTHLIKTRGQQVTLRCSSQSGHNTVSWYQQALGQGPQFIFQYYREEENGRGNFPPRFSGLQFPNYSSELNVNALELDDSALYLCASSWTGGGNTEAFFGQGTRLTVV.

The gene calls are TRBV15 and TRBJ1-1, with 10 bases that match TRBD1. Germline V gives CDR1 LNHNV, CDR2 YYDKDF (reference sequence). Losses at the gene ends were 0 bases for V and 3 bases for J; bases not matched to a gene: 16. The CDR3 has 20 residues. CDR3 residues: CATSRDFVTGGKGRDTEAFF. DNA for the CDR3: TGTGCCACCAGCAGAGATTTCGTGACAGGGGGCAAAGGTAGGGACACTGAAGCTTTCTTT. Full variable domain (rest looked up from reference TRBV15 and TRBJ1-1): DAMVIQNPRYQVTQFGKPVTLSCSQTLNHNVMYWYQQKSSQAPKLLFHYYDKDFNNEADTPDNFQSRRPNTSFCFLDIRSPGLGDTAMYLCATSRDFVTGGKGRDTEAFFGQGTRLTVV.

For the CDR3, the DNA is TGCGCCAGCAGCTTGGGGCCGGGTAGCTCTGGAAACACCATATATTTT. It encodes CASSLGPGSSGNTIYF. This chain joins TRBV5-1 and TRBJ1-3, with D unclear. Germline V lookup: CDR1 SGHRS, CDR2 YFSETQ. V was clipped by 0 bases and J by 0 bases, with 10 bases between them. The CDR3 spans 16 residues.

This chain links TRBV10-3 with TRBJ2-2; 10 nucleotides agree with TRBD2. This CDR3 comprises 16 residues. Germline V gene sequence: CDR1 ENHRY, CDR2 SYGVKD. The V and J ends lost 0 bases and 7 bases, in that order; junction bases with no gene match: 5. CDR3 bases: TGTGCCATCAGTGAGTCGGCTAGCGGGGGTGTCGGGGAGCTGTTTTTT. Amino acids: CAISESASGGVGELFF.

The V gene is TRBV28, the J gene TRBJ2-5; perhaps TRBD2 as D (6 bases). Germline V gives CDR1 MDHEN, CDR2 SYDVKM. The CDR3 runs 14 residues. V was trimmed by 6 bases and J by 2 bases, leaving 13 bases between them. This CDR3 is CASRRGMVQETQYF. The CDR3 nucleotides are TGTGCCAGCAGACGCGGGATGGTACAAGAGACCCAGTACTTC.

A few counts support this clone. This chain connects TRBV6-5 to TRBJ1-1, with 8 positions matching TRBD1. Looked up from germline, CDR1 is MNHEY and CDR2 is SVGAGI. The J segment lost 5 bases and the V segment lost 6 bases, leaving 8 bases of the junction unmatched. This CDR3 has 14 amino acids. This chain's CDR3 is CASRPTGGGTEAFF. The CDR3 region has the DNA TGTGCCAGCAGACCCACAGGGGGTGGGACTGAAGCTTTCTTT.

This CDR3 reads CASSLQGSPGANVLTF. The CDR3 DNA sequence: TGCGCCAGCAGCTTACAGGGGTCGCCTGGGGCCAACGTCCTGACTTTC. This chain uses TRBV5-1 with TRBJ2-6; TRBD1 matches 7 bases. Germline V gives CDR1 SGHRS, CDR2 YFSETQ. This CDR3 region has 16 residues. V gave up 2 bases and J gave up 2 bases; unmatched junction bases: 4.

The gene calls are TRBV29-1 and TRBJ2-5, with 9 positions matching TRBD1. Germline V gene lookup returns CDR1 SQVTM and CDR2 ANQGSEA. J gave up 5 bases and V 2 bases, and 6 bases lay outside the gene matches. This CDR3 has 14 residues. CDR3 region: CSVEPPTGGETQYF. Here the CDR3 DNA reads TGCAGCGTTGAACCCCCCACAGGGGGCGAGACCCAGTACTTC.

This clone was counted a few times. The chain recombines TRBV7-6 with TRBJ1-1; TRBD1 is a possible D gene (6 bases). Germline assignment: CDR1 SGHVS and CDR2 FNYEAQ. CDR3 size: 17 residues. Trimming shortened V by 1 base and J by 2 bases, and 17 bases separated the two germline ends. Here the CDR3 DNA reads TGTGCCAGCAGCTTAGGGGGAGGGGGGGGCACCAACACTGAAGCTTTCTTT. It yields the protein CASSLGGGGGTNTEAFF. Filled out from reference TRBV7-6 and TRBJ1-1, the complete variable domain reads GAGVSQSPRYKVTKRGQDVALRCDPISGHVSLYWYRQALGQGPEFLTYFNYEAQQDKSGLPNDRFSAERPEGSISTLTIQRTEQRDSAMYRCASSLGGGGGTNTEAFFGQGTRLTVV.

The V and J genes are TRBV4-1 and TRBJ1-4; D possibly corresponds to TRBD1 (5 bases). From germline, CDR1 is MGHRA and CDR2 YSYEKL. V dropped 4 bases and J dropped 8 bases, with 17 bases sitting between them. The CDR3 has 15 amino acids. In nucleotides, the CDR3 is TGCGCCAGCAGCCTATCAGGGAGGGCTCGGGAAAAACTGTTTTTT. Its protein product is CASSLSGRAREKLFF.

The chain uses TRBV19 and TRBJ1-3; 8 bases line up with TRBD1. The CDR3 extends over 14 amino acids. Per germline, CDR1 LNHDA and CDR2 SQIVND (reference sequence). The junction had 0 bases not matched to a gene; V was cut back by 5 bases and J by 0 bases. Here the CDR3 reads CASSDRGSGNTIYF. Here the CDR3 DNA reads TGTGCCAGTAGTGACAGGGGCTCTGGAAACACCATATATTTT.

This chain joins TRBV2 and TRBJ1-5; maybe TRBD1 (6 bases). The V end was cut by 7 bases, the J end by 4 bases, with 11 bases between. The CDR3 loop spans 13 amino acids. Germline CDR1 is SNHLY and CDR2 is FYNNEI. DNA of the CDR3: TGTGCCAGCAAAATGGGACAAAATCAGCCCCAGCATTTT. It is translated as CASKMGQNQPQHF.

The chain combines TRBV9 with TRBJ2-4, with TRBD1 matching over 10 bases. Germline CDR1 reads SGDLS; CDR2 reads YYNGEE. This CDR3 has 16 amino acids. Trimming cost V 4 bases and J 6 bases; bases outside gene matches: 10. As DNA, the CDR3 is TGTGCCAGCAGCCCCCGGACAGGGGGGTCCGGAAACATTCAGTACTTC. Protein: CASSPRTGGSGNIQYF.

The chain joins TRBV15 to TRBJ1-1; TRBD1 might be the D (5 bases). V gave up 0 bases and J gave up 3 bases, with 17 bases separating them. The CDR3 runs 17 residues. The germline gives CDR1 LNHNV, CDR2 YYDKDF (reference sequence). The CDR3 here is CATSRDWQSLGDTEAFF. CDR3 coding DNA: TGTGCCACCAGCAGAGATTGGCAGTCCCTAGGGGACACTGAAGCTTTCTTT.

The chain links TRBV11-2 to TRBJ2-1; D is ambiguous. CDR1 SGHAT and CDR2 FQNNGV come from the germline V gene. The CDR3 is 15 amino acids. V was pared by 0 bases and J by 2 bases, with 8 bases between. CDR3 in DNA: TGTGCCAGCAGCTTAGAGGGCAGACCCTACAATGAGCAGTTCTTC. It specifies CASSLEGRPYNEQFF.

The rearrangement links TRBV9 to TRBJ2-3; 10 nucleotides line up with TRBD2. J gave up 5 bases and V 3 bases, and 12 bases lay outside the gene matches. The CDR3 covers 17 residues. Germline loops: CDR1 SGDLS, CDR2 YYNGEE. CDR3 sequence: CASSGETSGGAVDTQYF. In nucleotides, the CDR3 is TGTGCCAGCAGCGGTGAAACGAGCGGGGGGGCCGTAGATACGCAGTATTTT.

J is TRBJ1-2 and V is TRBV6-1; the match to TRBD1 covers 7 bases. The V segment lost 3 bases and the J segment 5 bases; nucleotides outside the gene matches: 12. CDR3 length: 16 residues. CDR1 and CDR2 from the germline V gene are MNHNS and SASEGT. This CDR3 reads CASSELLRQGRYGYTF. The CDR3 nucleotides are TGTGCCAGCAGTGAGCTCCTTCGACAGGGTCGGTATGGCTACACCTTC.

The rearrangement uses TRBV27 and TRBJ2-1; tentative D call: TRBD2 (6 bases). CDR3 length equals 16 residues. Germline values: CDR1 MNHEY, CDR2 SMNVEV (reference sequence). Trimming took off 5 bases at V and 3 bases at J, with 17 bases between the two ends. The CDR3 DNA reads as TGTGCCAGCAGTAAGGAAAGACTAGGTTACTACAATGAGCAGTTCTTC. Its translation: CASSKERLGYYNEQFF.

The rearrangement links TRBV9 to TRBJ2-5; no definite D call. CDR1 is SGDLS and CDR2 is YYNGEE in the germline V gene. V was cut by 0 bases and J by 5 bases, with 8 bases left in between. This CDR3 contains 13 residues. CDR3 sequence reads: CASSVGAVETQYF. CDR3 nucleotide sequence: TGTGCCAGCAGCGTAGGGGCCGTGGAGACCCAGTACTTC.

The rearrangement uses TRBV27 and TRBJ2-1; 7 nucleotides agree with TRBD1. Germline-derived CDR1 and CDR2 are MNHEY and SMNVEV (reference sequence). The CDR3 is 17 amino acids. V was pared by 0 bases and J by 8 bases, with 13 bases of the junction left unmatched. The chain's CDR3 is CASSLSVARQGGYEQFF. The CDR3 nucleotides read TGTGCCAGCAGTTTATCGGTCGCCCGACAGGGCGGATATGAGCAGTTCTTC.

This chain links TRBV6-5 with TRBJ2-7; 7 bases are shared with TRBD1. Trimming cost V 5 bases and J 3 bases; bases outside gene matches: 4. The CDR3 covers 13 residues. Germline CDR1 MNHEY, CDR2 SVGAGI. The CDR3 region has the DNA TGTGCCAGCAGTCACAGGGGTGTCTACGAGCAGTACTTC. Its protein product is CASSHRGVYEQYF.

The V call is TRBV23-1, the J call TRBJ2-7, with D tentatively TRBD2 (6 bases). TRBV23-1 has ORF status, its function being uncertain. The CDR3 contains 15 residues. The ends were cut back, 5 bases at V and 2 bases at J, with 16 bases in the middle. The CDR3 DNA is TGCGCCAGCAGTTGGAGGGACGATAGGGCCTACGAGCAGTACTTC. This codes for CASSWRDDRAYEQYF.

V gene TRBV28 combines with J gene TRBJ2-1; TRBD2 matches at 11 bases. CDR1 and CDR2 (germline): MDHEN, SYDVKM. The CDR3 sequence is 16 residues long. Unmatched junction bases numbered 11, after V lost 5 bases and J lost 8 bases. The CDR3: CASSPPRVAGGDEQFF. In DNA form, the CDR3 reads TGTGCCAGCAGTCCCCCGCGGGTAGCGGGAGGGGATGAGCAGTTCTTC.

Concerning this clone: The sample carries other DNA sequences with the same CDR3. CDR3 sequence (DNA): TGTGCCACCAGCCGGGACAGGGGAAATTCACCCCTCCACTTT. It codes for CATSRDRGNSPLHF. The chain carries TRBV15 and TRBJ1-6; 10 nucleotides line up with TRBD1. The germline gives CDR1 LNHNV, CDR2 YYDKDF (reference sequence). This CDR3 spans 14 amino acids. J was trimmed by 7 bases and V by 5 bases; bases with no gene match: 2.

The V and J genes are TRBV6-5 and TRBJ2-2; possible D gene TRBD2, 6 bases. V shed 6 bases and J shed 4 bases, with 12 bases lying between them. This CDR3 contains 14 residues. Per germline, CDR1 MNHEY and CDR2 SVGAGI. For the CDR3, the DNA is TGTGCCAGCAGGCGGGGTTCGAGCACCGGGGAGCTGTTTTTT. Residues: CASRRGSSTGELFF.